This T cell receptor (beta chain) appears in the sequencing data of a study of blood T cell repertoires in COVID-19. From germline, CDR1 is SGHAT and CDR2 FQNNGV. J was trimmed by 6 bases and V by 5 bases; bases with no gene match: 10. The CDR3 runs 15 residues. Data came from immunoSEQ multiplex PCR; TCRdb stores just in-frame clones and leaves some out. The sample consists of about 82,000 clones, around 88% of them appearing once. The TCR was taken from a woman in her forties or fifties with acute COVID-19. This chain connects TRBV11-2 to TRBJ2-1; 7 nucleotides align to TRBD2. Sequencing input: PBMCs or T cells enriched from blood (not recorded which). The CDR3 bases are TGTGCCAGCAGCCCCCCCGGGGGGAGGGTCAATGAGCAGTTCTTC. Its translation is CASSPPGGRVNEQFF.